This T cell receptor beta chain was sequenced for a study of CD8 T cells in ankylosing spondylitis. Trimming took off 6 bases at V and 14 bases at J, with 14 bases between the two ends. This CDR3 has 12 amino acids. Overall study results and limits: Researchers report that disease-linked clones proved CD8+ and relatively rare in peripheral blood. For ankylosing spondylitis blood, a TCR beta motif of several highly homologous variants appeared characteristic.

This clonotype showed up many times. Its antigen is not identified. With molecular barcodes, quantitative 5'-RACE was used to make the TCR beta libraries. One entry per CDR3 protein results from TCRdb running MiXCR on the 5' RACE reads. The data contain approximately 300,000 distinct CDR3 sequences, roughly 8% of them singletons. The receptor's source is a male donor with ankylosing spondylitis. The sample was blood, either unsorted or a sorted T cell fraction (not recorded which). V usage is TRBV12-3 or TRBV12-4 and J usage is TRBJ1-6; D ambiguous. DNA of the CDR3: TGTGCCAGCAGCCCGCCCCTCGCGGCCCTCCACTTT. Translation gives CASSPPLAALHF.